One and the same sample provided the 21 T cell receptor beta chains below, sequenced in a study of response to subunit inactivated influenza vaccine. From the RT-PCR reads, TCRdb called clonotypes with MiXCR, one entry per CDR3 protein. The sample contains around 750,000 distinct CDR3 sequences, 21% of which appear only once. This sample comprised PBMCs from blood, obtained roughly 5 days after vaccination. The receptor set was obtained from a man in his forties or fifties who received an inactivated influenza vaccine.

The chain employs TRBV27 and TRBJ1-2, with TRBD1 as a possible D gene (6 bases). The CDR3 is 16 residues long. The V gene lost 5 bases and the J gene lost 4 bases, with 20 bases spanning the gap. Looked up from germline, CDR1 is MNHEY and CDR2 is SMNVEV (reference sequence). Here the CDR3 reads CASSPRGGGPFYGYTF. The CDR3 nucleotides are TGTGCCAGCAGTCCCCGCGGGGGGGGCCCTTTCTATGGCTACACCTTC.

The chain uses TRBV2 and TRBJ2-7; TRBD2 aligns across 8 bases. Germline V gene lookup returns CDR1 SNHLY and CDR2 FYNNEI. The V and J ends lost 4 bases and 1 base, in that order; junction bases with no gene match: 6. The CDR3 runs to 15 residues. CDR3 residues: CASSVERGTSYEQYF. The CDR3 bases are TGTGCCAGCAGTGTCGAGCGGGGGACGTCCTACGAGCAGTACTTC.

The V call is TRBV28, the J call TRBJ2-2; possible D gene TRBD2, 6 bases. Trimming shortened V by 1 base and J by 4 bases, and 10 bases separated the two germline ends. CDR3 size: 15 residues. CDR1 and CDR2 (germline): MDHEN, SYDVKM. This chain's CDR3 is CASSLLAASTGELFF. The CDR3 nucleotides read TGTGCCAGCAGTTTATTAGCGGCGAGCACCGGGGAGCTGTTTTTT.

The chain combines TRBV27 with TRBJ2-7, with TRBD1 identical over 9 bases. CDR1 and CDR2 from the germline V gene are MNHEY and SMNVEV (reference sequence). The CDR3 loop spans 17 amino acids. After removal of 5 bases from V and 2 bases from J, the junction contained 13 bases not matched to a gene. The CDR3 is CASSLKYGTGNPYEQYF. CDR3 nucleotide sequence: TGTGCCAGCAGTCTAAAATACGGGACAGGGAACCCCTACGAGCAGTACTTC.

This clonotype was seen a handful of times. The V call is TRBV6-2 or TRBV6-3, the J call TRBJ2-7; D is unresolved. Per germline, CDR1 MNHEY and CDR2 SVGEGT. The CDR3 is made up of 14 amino acids. Trimming shortened V by 2 bases and J by 3 bases, and 11 bases separated the two germline ends. CDR3 sequence reads: CASSYLDTNYEQYF. CDR3 sequence (DNA): TGTGCCAGCAGTTACCTCGACACTAACTACGAGCAGTACTTC.

This clonotype was seen a few times. V gene TRBV20-1 combines with J gene TRBJ1-5; D gene ambiguous. Germline lookup yields CDR1 DFQATT and CDR2 SNEGSKA (reference sequence). V lost 0 bases and J 6 bases, leaving 6 bases between the germline ends. The CDR3 spans 12 residues. CDR3 nucleotides: TGCAGTGCTAGAGATAACAGTCAGCCCCAGCATTTT. The encoded protein is CSARDNSQPQHF.

This clonotype was detected only a few times. This sequence joins TRBV12-3 or TRBV12-4 and TRBJ2-7; 9 bases are shared with TRBD2. V gave up 6 bases and J gave up 6 bases; unmatched junction bases: 9. The CDR3 is 14 residues long. CDR3: CASSKGGGAGEQYF. Written as DNA, the CDR3 is TGTGCCAGCAGCAAAGGCGGGGGGGCCGGCGAGCAGTACTTC.

This clonotype has a count of ten or more. The chain employs TRBV5-5 and TRBJ1-4; 9 bases match TRBD1. Germline V lookup: CDR1 SGHKS, CDR2 YYEKEE (reference sequence). The V gene end was trimmed by 4 bases and the J gene end by 7 bases; junction bases not matched to a gene: 8. There are 15 residues in the CDR3. The CDR3 DNA sequence: TGTGCCAGCAGCCTACCGGGACAGGGTGGTGAAAAACTGTTTTTT. It encodes CASSLPGQGGEKLFF.

This clonotype was observed a handful of times. This chain connects TRBV5-1 to TRBJ2-1; 8 bases are shared with TRBD2. CDR1 and CDR2 (germline): SGHRS, YFSETQ. The CDR3 extends over 15 amino acids. Trimming cost V 1 base and J 7 bases; bases outside gene matches: 7. The CDR3 loop is CASSLIPAGENEQFF. As DNA, the CDR3 is TGCGCCAGCAGCTTGATCCCAGCGGGAGAGAATGAGCAGTTCTTC.

This clonotype has at least ten counts. The rearrangement uses TRBV5-1 and TRBJ2-1; 9 nucleotides agree with TRBD1. Germline assignment: CDR1 SGHRS and CDR2 YFSETQ. The CDR3 extends over 15 amino acids. J gave up 6 bases and V 2 bases, and 6 bases lay outside the gene matches. Here the CDR3 reads CASSLLQGAGNEQFF. CDR3 nucleotides: TGCGCCAGCAGCTTATTACAGGGGGCCGGCAATGAGCAGTTCTTC.

The gene calls are TRBV29-1 and TRBJ2-4; D may be TRBD2 (5 bases). The CDR3 loop spans 16 amino acids. Per germline, CDR1 SQVTM and CDR2 ANQGSEA. V was pared by 1 base and J by 0 bases, with 13 bases between. The CDR3 sequence is CSVEVRGSGAKNIQYF. In DNA, the CDR3 is TGCAGCGTTGAAGTTCGAGGGTCGGGAGCCAAAAACATTCAGTACTTC.

The chain links TRBV7-2 to TRBJ1-2; 11 bases map to TRBD1. The V segment lost 0 bases and the J segment 2 bases; nucleotides outside the gene matches: 8. From germline, CDR1 is SGHTA and CDR2 FQGNSA. The CDR3 is made up of 18 amino acids. CDR3: CASSLAGQGAINNYGYTF. CDR3 coding DNA: TGTGCCAGCAGCTTAGCAGGACAGGGGGCTATTAACAACTATGGCTACACCTTC.

This sequence joins TRBV20-1 and TRBJ1-2; 7 bases are shared with TRBD1. Germline loops: CDR1 DFQATT, CDR2 SNEGSKA (reference sequence). V lost 0 bases to trimming and J lost 5 bases; unmatched junction nucleotides: 3. This CDR3 region has 13 residues. The CDR3 is CSARDGRGYGYTF. For the CDR3, the DNA is TGCAGTGCTAGAGATGGCAGGGGGTATGGCTACACCTTC.

The chain is built from TRBV6-2 or TRBV6-3 and TRBJ1-1, with D uncertain. This CDR3 region has 12 residues. Trimming pared 5 bases from V and 6 bases from J, leaving 10 bases between. The V gene's germline CDR1 is MNHEY and CDR2 SVGEGT. The CDR3 spells CASSPDISEAFF. As DNA, the CDR3 is TGTGCCAGCAGTCCCGACATCTCTGAAGCTTTCTTT.

This clonotype was counted a few times. Relative to the germline gene, one junction end is altered; a read error may explain this. J is TRBJ1-2 and V is TRBV7-9; D gene uncertain. The CDR3 totals 12 residues. CDR1 SEHNR and CDR2 FQNEAQ come from the germline V gene (reference sequence). CDR3 amino acids: CASSFNPGPREF. DNA for the CDR3: TGTGCCAGCAGCTTCAATCCGGGTCCCCGGGAATTC. The whole variable domain, remainder taken from reference TRBV7-9 and TRBJ1-2, is DTGVSQNPRHKITKRGQNVTFRCDPISEHNRLYWYRQTLGQGPEFLTYFQNEAQLEKSRLLSDRFSAERPKGSFSTLEIQRTEQGDSAMYLCASSFNPGPREFGSGTRLTVV.

In its sample, this clonotype was seen a few times. The chain carries TRBV10-3 and TRBJ2-3, with TRBD1 identical over 7 bases. CDR3 length equals 14 residues. Germline V CDR1 and CDR2: ENHRY, SYGVKD. J was trimmed by 4 bases and V by 4 bases; bases with no gene match: 5. DNA for the CDR3: TGTGCCATCAGTGGACAAGGGGGCTCAGATACGCAGTATTTT. This codes for CAISGQGGSDTQYF.

The chain recombines TRBV20-1 with TRBJ2-7; maybe TRBD2 (5 bases). The germline gives CDR1 DFQATT, CDR2 SNEGSKA (reference sequence). The CDR3 is made up of 13 amino acids. V lost 6 bases and J 3 bases, leaving 15 bases between the germline ends. CDR3 loop: CSAEGSSNYEQYF. The CDR3 nucleotides are TGCAGTGCCGAGGGTTCTAGTAACTACGAGCAGTACTTC.

This sequence joins TRBV5-5 and TRBJ2-7; weak D call: TRBD1 (5 bases). The ends were cut back, 4 bases at V and 3 bases at J, with 11 bases in the middle. The germline gives CDR1 SGHKS, CDR2 YYEKEE (reference sequence). This CDR3 region has 13 residues. In DNA, the CDR3 is TGTGCCAGCAGCACGGACATATTCTACGAGCAGTACTTC. This translates into CASSTDIFYEQYF.

This clonotype was observed a handful of times. The genes are TRBV7-2 and TRBJ2-2; possible D gene TRBD2, 6 bases. V lost 5 bases to trimming and J lost 9 bases, with 13 bases between them. Germline-derived CDR1 and CDR2 are SGHTA and FQGNSA. The CDR3 is 13 residues long. The chain's CDR3 is CASSPGVTRELFF. The CDR3 coding sequence is TGTGCCAGCAGCCCGGGAGTGACCCGGGAGCTGTTTTTT. The full variable domain, its missing parts supplied by reference TRBV7-2 and TRBJ2-2, is GAGVSQSPSNKVTEKGKDVELRCDPISGHTALYWYRQSLGQGLEFLIYFQGNSAPDKSGLPSDRFSAERTGGSVSTLTIQRTQQEDSAVYLCASSPGVTRELFFGEGSRLTVL.

This clonotype showed up just a few times. This chain joins TRBV20-1 and TRBJ1-5, with a tentative D call TRBD1 (6 bases). This CDR3 spans 16 amino acids. Germline CDR1 reads DFQATT; CDR2 reads SNEGSKA (reference sequence). The V gene lost 6 bases and the J gene lost 0 bases, with 18 bases spanning the gap. This CDR3 reads CSAGGGRSYSNQPQHF. CDR3 in DNA: TGCAGTGCCGGCGGGGGGCGAAGCTATAGCAATCAGCCCCAGCATTTT.

This chain connects TRBV20-1 to TRBJ2-2; 8 bases map to TRBD1. Per germline, CDR1 DFQATT and CDR2 SNEGSKA (reference sequence). The CDR3 totals 14 residues. With 4 bases clipped from V and 5 bases from J, the junction kept 6 bases outside the gene matches. CDR3 bases: TGCAGTGCTACCGACAGGGGTAGAACCGGGGAGCTGTTTTTT. Its translation is CSATDRGRTGELFF.